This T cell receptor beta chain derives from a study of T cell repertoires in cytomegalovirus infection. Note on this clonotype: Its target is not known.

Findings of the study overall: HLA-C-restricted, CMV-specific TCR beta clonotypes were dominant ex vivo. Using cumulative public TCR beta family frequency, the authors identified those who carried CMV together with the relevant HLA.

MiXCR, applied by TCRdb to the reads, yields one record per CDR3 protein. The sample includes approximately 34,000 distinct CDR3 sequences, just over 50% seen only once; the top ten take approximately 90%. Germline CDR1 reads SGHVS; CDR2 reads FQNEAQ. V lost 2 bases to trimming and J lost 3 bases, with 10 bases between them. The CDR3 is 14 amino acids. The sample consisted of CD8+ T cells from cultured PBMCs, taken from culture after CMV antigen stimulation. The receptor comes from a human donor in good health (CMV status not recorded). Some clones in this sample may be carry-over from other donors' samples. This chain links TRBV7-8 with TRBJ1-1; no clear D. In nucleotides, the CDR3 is TGTGCCAGCAGCTTAAGAGGGTTCGACACTGAAGCTTTCTTT. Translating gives CASSLRGFDTEAFF. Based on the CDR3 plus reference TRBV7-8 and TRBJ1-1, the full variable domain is GAGVSQSPRYKVAKRGQDVALRCDPISGHVSLFWYQQALGQGPEFLTYFQNEAQLDKSGLPSDRFFAERPEGSVSTLKIQRTQQEDSAVYLCASSLRGFDTEAFFGQGTRLTVV.